These T cell receptor beta chains were read from a single sample in a study of T cell responses to AZD1222 COVID-19 vaccine. TCRdb keeps only in-frame clones here, not all; method: immunoSEQ multiplex PCR. The table has around 70,000 clones, approximately 91% seen once. The sample here was peripheral blood, taken on day 0 of AZD1222 vaccination. Source of these receptors: an adult in good health. Each CDR3 is given with its conserved first and last residue. The order of the fields is clone size, J gene, V gene, D gene, CDR3 DNA, CDR3 protein. A D gene is named only where the DNA matches it firmly. Clone size is given for some rows only: seen once, a few or many times, or a class if the clone is expanded.

size: -; J: TRBJ2-2; V: TRBV11-1; D: -; DNA: TGTGCCAGCAGCCAGGGCGGGGACCACACCGGGGAGCTGTTTTTT; CDR3: CASSQGGDHTGELFF
size: -; J: TRBJ1-6; V: TRBV19; D: -; DNA: TGTGCCAGTAGTTCGAACACGGCTTCACCCCTCCACTTT; CDR3: CASSSNTASPLHF
size: -; J: TRBJ2-2; V: TRBV24-1; D: -; DNA: TGTGCCACCAGTGGGGGGCAGTTGAACACCGGGGAGCTGTTTTTT; CDR3: CATSGGQLNTGELFF
size: -; J: TRBJ1-3; V: TRBV10-3; D: -; DNA: TGTGCCATCAGGGACAGCTCTGGAAACACCATATATTTT; CDR3: CAIRDSSGNTIYF
size: -; J: TRBJ2-5; V: TRBV28; D: TRBD1; DNA: TGTGCCAGCAGTTTAACAGGTCCGGGACAGATCCAAGAGACCCAGTACTTC; CDR3: CASSLTGPGQIQETQYF
size: -; J: TRBJ2-1; V: TRBV12-3/TRBV12-4; D: -; DNA: TGTGCCAGCAGTCCGGGGAAAAATGAGCAGTTCTTC; CDR3: CASSPGKNEQFF
size: -; J: TRBJ2-1; V: TRBV25-1; D: -; DNA: TGTGCCAGCAGCCCGAGGGGACTTTACAATGAGCAGTTCTTC; CDR3: CASSPRGLYNEQFF
size: -; J: TRBJ1-3; V: TRBV4-1; D: -; DNA: TGCGCCAGCAGCCCCGACCAGAGACGAGGGGGAAACACCATATATTTT; CDR3: CASSPDQRRGGNTIYF
size: -; J: TRBJ2-4; V: TRBV28; D: -; DNA: TGTGCCAGCAGTTTAGCGAGGCTAGCCAAAAACATTCAGTACTTC; CDR3: CASSLARLAKNIQYF
size: -; J: TRBJ2-7; V: TRBV12-5; D: -; DNA: TGTGCTAGTGGTTTGTCTAGGGACGAGCAGTACTTC; CDR3: CASGLSRDEQYF
size: large; J: TRBJ2-2; V: TRBV7-9; D: -; DNA: TGTGCCAGCAGCTTAGGACGTCAGGGGACGGCATGGAACACCGGGGAGCTGTTTTTT; CDR3: CASSLGRQGTAWNTGELFF
size: -; J: TRBJ2-7; V: TRBV9; D: TRBD2; DNA: TGTGCCAGCAGCGTAGAGGAGACTAGCGGTACCTACGAGCAGTACTTC; CDR3: CASSVEETSGTYEQYF
size: -; J: TRBJ1-1; V: TRBV6-6; D: -; DNA: TGTGCCAGCAGTTACCCAGGGTACGTGGGGGGAGCTTTCTTT; CDR3: CASSYPGYVGGAFF
size: -; J: TRBJ1-5; V: TRBV28; D: -; DNA: TGTGCCACCCTGGGAGGGTATAGCAATCAGCCCCAGCATTTT; CDR3: CATLGGYSNQPQHF
size: -; J: TRBJ2-7; V: TRBV27; D: -; DNA: TGTGCCAGCAGTTTATCTAGCGGCTACGAGCAGTACTTC; CDR3: CASSLSSGYEQYF
size: -; J: TRBJ1-2; V: TRBV6-5; D: -; DNA: TGTGCCAGCAGTTTTGGGTGGGGGGACTATGGCTACACCTTC; CDR3: CASSFGWGDYGYTF
size: -; J: TRBJ2-5; V: TRBV3-1/TRBV3-2; D: -; DNA: TGTGCCAGCAAACTAGGGGAGACCCAGTACTTC; CDR3: CASKLGETQYF
size: once; J: TRBJ2-1; V: TRBV3-1/TRBV3-2; D: TRBD2; DNA: TGTGCCAGCAGCCCCAGAGGGACTAGCGGGAACAATGAGCAGTTCTTC; CDR3: CASSPRGTSGNNEQFF
size: -; J: TRBJ1-2; V: TRBV28; D: -; DNA: TGTGCCAGCAGTCCCCCCGGGAGCAGGGCGGCCTATGGCTACACCTTC; CDR3: CASSPPGSRAAYGYTF
size: -; J: TRBJ1-6; V: TRBV12-3/TRBV12-4; D: -; DNA: TGTGCCAGTTGTAGCTCCTATAATTCACCCCTCCACTTT; CDR3: CASCSSYNSPLHF
size: -; J: TRBJ1-5; V: TRBV3-1/TRBV3-2; D: -; DNA: TGTGCCAGCAGCCTCGGGACGGGGAATCAGCCCCAGCATTTT; CDR3: CASSLGTGNQPQHF
size: -; J: TRBJ2-3; V: TRBV13; D: -; DNA: TGTGCCAGCAGCGCTAGTAGCCCTTTCGGCGGGACCCTCACAGATACGCAGTATTTT; CDR3: CASSASSPFGGTLTDTQYF
size: -; J: TRBJ2-1; V: TRBV6-4; D: TRBD2; DNA: TGTGCCAGCAGTGACTCAGCTAGCGGGTACAATGAGCAGTTCTTC; CDR3: CASSDSASGYNEQFF
size: medium-sized; J: TRBJ2-6; V: TRBV6-2/TRBV6-3; D: -; DNA: TGTGCCAGCAGCCCCAGTGCTGGGGCCAACGTCCTGACTTTC; CDR3: CASSPSAGANVLTF
size: -; J: TRBJ2-3; V: TRBV6-4; D: TRBD1; DNA: TGTGCCAGCAGTGACTCGAGCACAGGGGGCGGAACAGATACGCAGTATTTT; CDR3: CASSDSSTGGGTDTQYF
size: -; J: TRBJ2-1; V: TRBV19; D: -; DNA: TGTGCCAGTAGTATTCCCTTTGGAACTGTCAATGAGCAGTTCTTC; CDR3: CASSIPFGTVNEQFF
size: -; J: TRBJ1-4; V: TRBV4-2; D: -; DNA: TGTGCCAGCAGCCGCAGCGTAGGGGCGGCCTTTGAAAAACTGTTTTTT; CDR3: CASSRSVGAAFEKLFF
size: -; J: TRBJ2-3; V: TRBV6-5; D: TRBD2; DNA: TGTGCCCTCAAGCGGGAGAGAAACACAGATACGCAGTATTTT; CDR3: CALKRERNTDTQYF
size: -; J: TRBJ1-4; V: TRBV6-6; D: -; DNA: TGTGCCAGCACCGCCGGGACCAAGTCTGAAAAACTGTTTTTT; CDR3: CASTAGTKSEKLFF
size: -; J: TRBJ1-2; V: TRBV9; D: TRBD1; DNA: TGTGCCAGCAGCGAACACAGGGGGCACAACATAAACTATGGCTACACCTTC; CDR3: CASSEHRGHNINYGYTF
size: -; J: TRBJ2-7; V: TRBV29-1; D: -; DNA: TGCAGCGTTGAGACTCGACAGGCCTCCTACGAGCAGTACTTC; CDR3: CSVETRQASYEQYF
size: -; J: TRBJ2-3; V: TRBV2; D: -; DNA: TGTGCCAGCAGTTTAACAGATACGCAGTATTTT; CDR3: CASSLTDTQYF
size: -; J: TRBJ2-1; V: TRBV5-4; D: -; DNA: TGTGCCAGCAGCTCGGAGGGAAAGCAGTTCTTC; CDR3: CASSSEGKQFF
size: -; J: TRBJ2-1; V: TRBV28; D: TRBD2; DNA: TGTGCCAGCAGTACCCCCACTAGCGGGGTATTTAGGCAGTTCTTC; CDR3: CASSTPTSGVFRQFF
size: -; J: TRBJ2-1; V: TRBV4-1; D: TRBD2; DNA: TGCGCCAGCAGCCGGGGGACTAGCGGGACGAACAATGAGCAGTTCTTC; CDR3: CASSRGTSGTNNEQFF
size: -; J: TRBJ2-1; V: TRBV18; D: TRBD2; DNA: TGTGCCAGCTCACCATCCCAACCGGGACTAGCTCGCTATGAGCAGTTCTTC; CDR3: CASSPSQPGLARYEQFF
size: -; J: TRBJ2-5; V: TRBV29-1; D: -; DNA: TGCAGCGCTACTTCAGGGTACCAAGAGACCCAGTACTTC; CDR3: CSATSGYQETQYF
size: -; J: TRBJ2-1; V: TRBV7-2; D: TRBD2; DNA: TGTGCCAGCAGCTCTCCTCGACTAGCGGGAGGGAGCAATGAGCAGTTCTTC; CDR3: CASSSPRLAGGSNEQFF
size: -; J: TRBJ1-1; V: TRBV4-3; D: -; DNA: TGCGCCAGCAGCCTCCGGGGCGGGGCGGCTTTCTTT; CDR3: CASSLRGGAAFF
size: few; J: TRBJ1-3; V: TRBV30; D: -; DNA: TGTGCCTGGAGTGCTCCAGGGATTGCCATGGGAAACACCATATATTTT; CDR3: CAWSAPGIAMGNTIYF
size: once; J: TRBJ1-2; V: TRBV27; D: -; DNA: TGTGCCAGCGGTCAGACAGCCTATGGCTACACCTTC; CDR3: CASGQTAYGYTF
size: -; J: TRBJ2-7; V: TRBV5-6; D: -; DNA: TGTGCCAGCAGCTTGGAGGGATACTCCTACGAGCAGTACTTC; CDR3: CASSLEGYSYEQYF
size: -; J: TRBJ2-5; V: TRBV30; D: -; DNA: TGTGCCTGGAGTGAAAGGAGGGAGACCCAGTACTTC; CDR3: CAWSERRETQYF
size: -; J: TRBJ1-2; V: TRBV3-1/TRBV3-2; D: TRBD1; DNA: TGTGCCAGCAGCTTCGGGACAGGGACTAACTATGGCTACACCTTC; CDR3: CASSFGTGTNYGYTF
size: -; J: TRBJ1-5; V: TRBV30; D: TRBD1; DNA: TGTGCCTGGAGCGAAGGGGGCGGCAATCAGCCCCAGCATTTT; CDR3: CAWSEGGGNQPQHF
size: -; J: TRBJ2-6; V: TRBV5-4; D: -; DNA: TGTGCCAGCAGCTTGTCAGGGTCTGGGGCCAACGTCCTGACTTTC; CDR3: CASSLSGSGANVLTF
size: -; J: TRBJ1-3; V: TRBV7-2; D: -; DNA: TGTGCCAGCAGCTTGACAGTCCAAAACACCATATATTTT; CDR3: CASSLTVQNTIYF
size: -; J: TRBJ1-1; V: TRBV19; D: -; DNA: TGTGCCAGTAGCACCAAACGGGATACTGAAGCTTTCTTT; CDR3: CASSTKRDTEAFF
size: few; J: TRBJ2-7; V: TRBV6-4; D: TRBD2; DNA: TGTGCCAGCAGTCGTCTAGCGGGAGGGTTATACGAGCAGTACTTC; CDR3: CASSRLAGGLYEQYF
size: -; J: TRBJ2-7; V: TRBV4-1; D: TRBD2; DNA: TGCGCCAGCAGCCAAGGGGGGGCGGGAGGTACCCACGAGCAGTACTTC; CDR3: CASSQGGAGGTHEQYF
size: -; J: TRBJ1-5; V: TRBV30; D: -; DNA: TGTGCCTGGGGGGGACATCGCAATCAGCCCCAGCATTTT; CDR3: CAWGGHRNQPQHF
size: -; J: TRBJ1-3; V: TRBV6-1; D: -; DNA: TGTGCCAGCAGTGAATGGGGGGGGTCGAATGGAAACACCATATATTTT; CDR3: CASSEWGGSNGNTIYF